This TCR beta chain is drawn from a study of human T cells and chemical hapten exposure (dated by TCRdb to the early 2020s). A note on the overall study: For sensitization, 2% DPC in acetone was applied to a roughly 2 cm by roughly 2 cm area of upper inner arm skin. Throughout the roughly 25-week study period, patients were also given weekly therapeutic DPC doses on the scalp. Patch testing was done on the upper back using Finn chambers containing 0.01% DPC, and results were scored after 6 days according to International Contact Dermatitis Research Group standards. Most of the patients in the cohort were female, and the cohort covered alopecia areata with under or over 50% scalp involvement, alopecia totalis and alopecia universalis. The libraries were sequenced as a pool, and the TCR yield per sample differed mostly because of small variations in library volumes within the pool. The study tracked peripheral blood TCR repertoire changes in vivo during primary and secondary sensitization to the hapten diphenylcyclopropenone (DPC) in alopecia patients. Blood samples were taken from patients before sensitization (week 0) and at 2, 6 and about 24 weeks after DPC sensitization. For TCR sequencing, blood came from twenty-nine alopecia patients at anywhere from one to four time points (pre-sensitization, 2, 6 and 24 weeks).

The CDR1 and CDR2 encoded by the germline V gene are MDHEN and SYDVKM. V is clipped by 4 bases and J by 0 bases, and the sequence between their germline boundaries is 29 bases long. Taken from cysteine to phenylalanine, the CDR3 has 21 residues. Only the CDR3 portion is preserved as DNA: 63 bases, with reading frame beginning at the first base. The sample's time point label is to be understood as: pre-sensitization, week 0. The sample's treatment or condition label, in plain terms: therapeutic diphenylcyclopropenone sensitization with weekly scalp DPC. At each patch-test visit, blood was drawn before the patch test was applied. Patients were eligible if aged 18 to 70, diagnosed with alopecia and judged suitable for DPC therapy, and pregnant patients were excluded. Total RNA was extracted from unfractionated whole blood collected in Tempus Blood RNA tubes. Library generation was performed with RACE. Sequencer: NextSeq 500. Library preparation attached unique molecular identifiers to individual cDNA molecules for quantitative, reproducible TCR counting. From each blood RNA sample, both TCR alpha and TCR beta chains were sequenced. As for the original processing: A median of about 100,000 TCRs per sample was observed, with a range of 23,224 to 690,600. The Decombinator software suite was used to annotate the V, J and CDR3 of the TCR reads. Every sample was subsampled to the same number of TCRs (28,000) for the PS versus PT1 abundance plots. Expanded TCRs were defined as absent before sensitization and observed at least eight times at the 2-week time point. TCRdb took the public reads, trimmed them with fastp at Q25, ran MiXCR for clone calling and kept in-frame beta chains. Rows with a matching CDR3 protein are joined into one entry that keeps the most common DNA and genes. V and J calls and clone size were set by TCRdb, not the authors. In all, the sample holds 300,000 to 450,000 distinct CDR3 sequences, and roughly 5% of those were seen once. The leading ten clones occupy around 2.6% of the sample.

This clonotype was counted at least ten times. This clone's antigen is unknown. The record has no base qualities; no much larger clone is one base away. The investigation overall reported the following: Because all patients had alopecia, a presumed autoimmune disease, the immune response of the patients might differ from that of healthy individuals. DPC sensitization did not change how many TCRs were above 1 in 1000 frequency, and no evidence was found of alterations in global repertoire structure. Compared with pre-sensitization or healthy control sets, expanded TCRs formed significantly more large CDR3 similarity clusters, which is consistent with antigen-driven responses. Repeated subsampling changed both the strength of the expansion versus patch-test correlation and the threshold at which that correlation became significant. Patch test score correlated positively with the number of PT1 expanded TCRs, reaching significance at thresholds 8, 16 and 32 but not at 4.

This clonotype was sampled from a woman aged 50 to 60 with alopecia areata. Some clones in this sample may be carry-over from other donors' samples. The V and J segments used are TRBV28 and TRBJ2-3; the D segment cannot be called with confidence. The source material was whole blood, sampled in connection with sensitization to the hapten diphenylcyclopropenone (DPC). The CDR3 reads CASSSHAFNLPLRRSTDTQYF. The DNA is as follows: TGTGCCAGCAGTTCGCACGCCTTTAACCTTCCCCTACGTAGAAGCACAGATACGCAGTATTTT. The CDR3, completed at both ends by the reference TRBV28 and TRBJ2-3 genes, gives the full variable domain DVKVTQSSRYLVKRTGEKVFLECVQDMDHENMFWYRQDPGLGLRLIYFSYDVKMKEKGDIPEGYSVSREKKERFSLILESASTNQTSMYLCASSSHAFNLPLRRSTDTQYFGPGTRLTVL.